Below, 32 T cell receptor beta chains from the same sample are listed, as sequenced in a study of control samples from healthy donors and cancer patients. Here immunoSEQ multiplex PCR was the method, and the copy in TCRdb shows in-frame clones only, minus some. Of some 120,000 clones in the sample, about 87% were seen once. Input material: blood. The receptor source for this set is a man aged 55-75 years in good health.

The V call is TRBV6-5, the J call TRBJ2-3; possibly TRBD2 for D (5 bases). The CDR3 is 15 amino acids. Germline CDR1 and CDR2: MNHEY and SVGAGI. V shed 7 bases and J shed 3 bases, with 17 bases lying between them. The CDR3: CASTFEAEGTDTQYF. CDR3 DNA sequence: TGTGCCAGCACGTTCGAGGCAGAGGGTACAGATACGCAGTATTTT.

This chain connects TRBV6-5 to TRBJ2-6; D is perhaps TRBD1 (5 bases). The V end lost 7 bases, the J end lost 0 bases, and 7 bases lay between the germline ends. The CDR3 covers 14 residues. Germline V lookup: CDR1 MNHEY, CDR2 SVGAGI. The CDR3 DNA reads TGTGCCAGCAAAGACAGCTCTGGGGCCAACGTCCTGACTTTC. Protein sequence: CASKDSSGANVLTF.

The chain joins TRBV6-6 to TRBJ2-1; 8 bases are a match to TRBD2. Germline V CDR1 and CDR2: MNHNY, SVGAGI (reference sequence). There are 15 residues in the CDR3. V lost 5 bases and J lost 2; bases outside the gene matches: 5. CDR3 coding DNA: TGTGCCAGCAGTAACCCGGGACTAGCCTACAATGAGCAGTTCTTC. Translated: CASSNPGLAYNEQFF.

CDR3 region: CASSQDYGNYGYTF. In DNA form, the CDR3 reads TGTGCCAGCAGCCAAGATTATGGGAACTATGGCTACACCTTC. V is TRBV4-2 and J is TRBJ1-2; D unresolved. Trimming cost V 0 bases and J 2 bases, with 7 bases left between them. CDR3 length equals 14 residues. Germline V lookup: CDR1 LGHNA, CDR2 YNFKEQ.

Concerning this clone itself: Different DNA sequences within this sample yield the same CDR3. The chain recombines TRBV28 with TRBJ1-5, with unresolved D. CDR3 size: 14 residues. The germline V and J ends were trimmed by 3 bases and 1 base, with 7 bases remaining between them. Germline V gives CDR1 MDHEN, CDR2 SYDVKM. CDR3: CASSLTVSNQPQHF. The CDR3 DNA reads TGTGCCAGCAGTTTGACGGTGAGCAATCAGCCCCAGCATTTT.

This chain connects TRBV5-8 to TRBJ1-4; no clear D. V shed 2 bases and J shed 2 bases, with 10 bases lying between them. The CDR3 loop spans 15 amino acids. The germline V gene has CDR1 SGHTS and CDR2 YDEGEE. The CDR3 nucleotides read TGTGCCAGCAGCTTTCCGACGCCCACTAATGAAAAACTGTTTTTT. Protein sequence: CASSFPTPTNEKLFF.

V usage is TRBV10-3 and J usage is TRBJ1-1; D possibly corresponds to TRBD1 (5 bases). V shed 7 bases and J shed 1 base, with 19 bases lying between them. CDR3 length: 16 residues. Germline assignment: CDR1 ENHRY and CDR2 SYGVKD. The CDR3 loop reads CAINKGDGEGNTEAFF. The DNA of the CDR3 is TGTGCCATCAATAAAGGGGACGGGGAGGGGAACACTGAAGCTTTCTTT.

This rearrangement joins TRBV20-1 to TRBJ1-1; D not resolved. This CDR3 has 15 amino acids. The germline CDR1 and CDR2 sequences are DFQATT and SNEGSKA (reference sequence). V lost 3 bases, J lost 2 bases, and 16 bases lay in between. The CDR3 loop reads CSASRSSHFNTEAFF. The CDR3 region has the DNA TGCAGTGCTAGTCGGAGCTCCCATTTTAACACTGAAGCTTTCTTT.

The rearrangement uses TRBV7-8 and TRBJ1-4; 9 bases align to TRBD1. The CDR3 sequence is 15 residues long. V lost 1 base to trimming and J lost 6 bases; unmatched junction nucleotides: 3. The germline V gene encodes CDR1 SGHVS and CDR2 FQNEAQ. The CDR3 here is CASSLGDREDEKLFF. CDR3 sequence (DNA): TGTGCCAGCAGCTTAGGGGACAGGGAGGATGAAAAACTGTTTTTT.

The CDR3 reads CASSLEVGTVNTEAFF. The CDR3 DNA reads TGCGCCAGCAGCTTGGAAGTTGGGACAGTGAACACTGAAGCTTTCTTT. The chain is built from TRBV5-1 and TRBJ1-1; 7 bases match TRBD1. V lost 0 bases and J lost 0; bases outside the gene matches: 5. This CDR3 is built from 16 residues. Germline CDR1 SGHRS, CDR2 YFSETQ.

This chain joins TRBV27 and TRBJ1-3, with unresolved D. The CDR3 consists of 15 residues. Trimming removed 5 bases at V and 8 bases at J, with 19 bases between. The germline CDR1 and CDR2 sequences are MNHEY and SMNVEV (reference sequence). CDR3 sequence (DNA): TGTGCCAGCAGTCCCAGACCTATTGGGCCAGACACCATATATTTT. It codes for CASSPRPIGPDTIYF.

V gene TRBV7-2 combines with J gene TRBJ2-1, with 11 bases identical to TRBD1. The CDR3 runs to 14 residues. The ends lost 3 bases at V and 7 bases at J; junction bases unmatched: 2. The germline CDR1 and CDR2 sequences are SGHTA and FQGNSA. The CDR3 loop is CASSLDRGHNEQFF. DNA of the CDR3: TGTGCCAGCAGCTTGGACAGGGGGCATAATGAGCAGTTCTTC. Filled out from reference TRBV7-2 and TRBJ2-1, the complete variable domain reads GAGVSQSPSNKVTEKGKDVELRCDPISGHTALYWYRQSLGQGLEFLIYFQGNSAPDKSGLPSDRFSAERTGGSVSTLTIQRTQQEDSAVYLCASSLDRGHNEQFFGPGTRLTVL.

The chain combines TRBV2 with TRBJ2-3, with a possible D match to TRBD2 (5 bases). CDR3 size: 11 residues. Germline CDR1 and CDR2: SNHLY and FYNNEI. V gave up 0 bases and J gave up 14 bases, with 9 bases separating them. DNA for the CDR3: TGTGCCAGCAGTGAAGCGATGAGGGTGTATTTT. Translation: CASSEAMRVYF.

The chain is built from TRBV24-1 and TRBJ1-5, with D perhaps matching TRBD1 (5 bases). This CDR3 is 14 amino acids long. Looked up from germline, CDR1 is KGHDR and CDR2 is SFDVKD. With 5 bases removed from V and 4 bases from J, the gap between germline ends came to 11 bases. CDR3 region: CATSGGAVNQPQHF. The CDR3 coding sequence is TGTGCCACCAGTGGAGGGGCAGTTAATCAGCCCCAGCATTTT.

This chain links TRBV7-9 with TRBJ1-2; no clear D. The ends were cut back, 4 bases at V and 0 bases at J, with 12 bases in the middle. The CDR3 loop spans 15 amino acids. CDR1 is SEHNR, CDR2 FQNEAQ, per germline (reference sequence). The CDR3 DNA follows: TGTGCCAGCAGCTCTCAGAGTCTAGCTAACTATGGCTACACCTTC. Its protein is CASSSQSLANYGYTF.

Regarding this clone: Other DNA sequences in this specimen translate into the identical CDR3. This sequence joins TRBV12-3 or TRBV12-4 and TRBJ2-7; D call uncertain. This CDR3 has 12 residues. V was trimmed by 2 bases and J by 3 bases, leaving 5 bases between them. This chain's CDR3 is CASSLLGYEQYF. The DNA for the CDR3 is TGTGCCAGCAGTTTATTGGGCTACGAGCAGTACTTC.

The chain recombines TRBV6-2 or TRBV6-3 with TRBJ1-1; D possibly corresponds to TRBD1 (5 bases). CDR3 length equals 13 residues. Per the germline V gene, CDR1 is MNHEY and CDR2 is SVGEGT. Trimming stripped 2 bases from V and 6 bases from J, with 10 bases between. This CDR3 is CASSYLGTSEAFF. The CDR3 bases are TGTGCCAGCAGTTACCTCGGGACGTCTGAAGCTTTCTTT.

This chain connects TRBV2 to TRBJ1-1; TRBD1 matches 8 bases. J was trimmed by 1 base and V by 9 bases; bases with no gene match: 7. There are 14 residues in the CDR3. Germline V lookup: CDR1 SNHLY, CDR2 FYNNEI. DNA of the CDR3: TGTGCCAGGAGGAGCGGGACAGGGAACACTGAAGCTTTCTTT. Protein: CARRSGTGNTEAFF.

The CDR3 DNA reads TGTGCCATCAGGGATAATGAAAAACTGTTTTTT. Translation: CAIRDNEKLFF. The chain has TRBV10-3 and TRBJ1-4; D gene unclear. Germline V lookup: CDR1 ENHRY, CDR2 SYGVKD. This CDR3 is 11 amino acids long. V lost 6 bases and J lost 4, with 3 bases in between.

The chain uses TRBV29-1 and TRBJ2-3; D may be TRBD1 (5 bases). The CDR3 has 15 amino acids. The V gene lost 3 bases and the J gene lost 2 bases, with 15 bases spanning the gap. Germline CDR1 reads SQVTM; CDR2 reads ANQGSEA. The DNA for the CDR3 is TGCAGCGTTGATCGGCAGGGCGAATACACAGATACGCAGTATTTT. Translated, it gives CSVDRQGEYTDTQYF.

This clone appeared once. The chain couples TRBV7-6 to TRBJ1-1; possibly TRBD1 for D (6 bases). There are 13 residues in the CDR3. Trimming removed 0 bases at V and 5 bases at J, with 7 bases between. Germline lookup yields CDR1 SGHVS and CDR2 FNYEAQ. This CDR3 reads CASSLAQGTEAFF. CDR3 DNA: TGTGCCAGCAGCTTAGCCCAGGGGACTGAAGCTTTCTTT.

The chain recombines TRBV9 with TRBJ2-3; the D is unclear. This CDR3 comprises 15 residues. V lost 4 bases to trimming and J lost 4 bases, with 16 bases between them. Germline CDR1 SGDLS, CDR2 YYNGEE. The CDR3 DNA sequence: TGTGCCAGCAGCCCAACCTCTTCCTTGGCAGATACGCAGTATTTT. Translation gives CASSPTSSLADTQYF.

This clone has just one count. The chain has TRBV7-2 and TRBJ2-3; possibly TRBD2 for D (6 bases). The CDR3 loop spans 15 amino acids. V shed 3 bases and J shed 1 base, with 11 bases lying between them. Germline values: CDR1 SGHTA, CDR2 FQGNSA. The CDR3 DNA reads TGTGCCAGCAGCTTCGGCGGGACCGGCACAGATACGCAGTATTTT. Its protein product is CASSFGGTGTDTQYF.

The chain combines TRBV5-1 with TRBJ2-3; the D gene could be TRBD1 or TRBD2 (5 bases each). Trimming took 0 bases from V and 8 from J, leaving 13 bases between them. The germline V gene has CDR1 SGHRS and CDR2 YFSETQ. This CDR3 comprises 14 residues. The CDR3 DNA is TGCGCCAGCAGCTTGGGGGCCACTGGGGGTACGCAGTATTTT. It codes for CASSLGATGGTQYF.

V gene TRBV5-1 combines with J gene TRBJ2-3; D is ambiguous. Trimming pared 2 bases from V and 4 bases from J, leaving 11 bases between. In germline, CDR1 is SGHRS, CDR2 YFSETQ. The CDR3 contains 14 residues. CDR3 in amino acids: CASSLEGVADTQYF. The CDR3 coding sequence is TGCGCCAGCAGCTTAGAAGGAGTCGCAGATACGCAGTATTTT.

The gene calls are TRBV6-2 or TRBV6-3 and TRBJ1-4, with a weak D call TRBD1 (6 bases). Trimming left V 7 bases short and J 8 bases short, with 23 bases between. From germline, CDR1 is MNHEY and CDR2 SVGEGT. The CDR3 consists of 16 residues. Here the CDR3 reads CASNPGPGAMGEKLFF. The CDR3 bases are TGTGCCAGCAACCCTGGACCGGGGGCGATGGGCGAAAAACTGTTTTTT.

CDR3 region: CASTWTVANQPQHF. CDR3 bases: TGTGCCAGTACATGGACAGTTGCAAATCAGCCCCAGCATTTT. This sequence joins TRBV19 and TRBJ1-5; weak D call: TRBD1 (6 bases). CDR3 size: 14 residues. Germline loops: CDR1 LNHDA, CDR2 SQIVND (reference sequence). V was trimmed by 7 bases and J by 4 bases, leaving 14 bases between them.

The genes are TRBV7-8 and TRBJ1-2; no firm D call. V dropped 1 base and J dropped 2 bases, with 20 bases sitting between them. CDR1 is SGHVS and CDR2 is FQNEAQ in the germline V gene. The CDR3 loop spans 18 amino acids. Here the CDR3 DNA reads TGTGCCAGCAGCTTAGGGCGGTCCCCAGGAGGGTTGAACTATGGCTACACCTTC. Translation: CASSLGRSPGGLNYGYTF.

The table lists this clone with a count of one. The chain carries TRBV5-1 and TRBJ2-3; 7 bases fit TRBD2. The CDR3 spans 16 residues. From germline, CDR1 is SGHRS and CDR2 YFSETQ. J gave up 2 bases and V 2 bases, and 8 bases lay outside the gene matches. The CDR3 loop reads CASSLQSGDHTDTQYF. Here the CDR3 DNA reads TGCGCCAGCAGCTTACAAAGCGGGGACCACACAGATACGCAGTATTTT.

The chain joins TRBV11-2 to TRBJ1-2; 8 bases are shared with TRBD1. Trimming at V came to 5 bases and at J to 7 bases, leaving 12 bases not matched to a gene. This CDR3 has 15 residues. Germline lookup yields CDR1 SGHAT and CDR2 FQNNGV. The CDR3 nucleotides are TGTGCCAGCAGCGCGACGTCCGGGACAGGTCGTGGCTACACCTTC. This codes for CASSATSGTGRGYTF.

The CDR3 sequence: CASSESRGGPYGYTF. The CDR3 DNA is TGTGCCAGCAGTGAAAGCAGGGGGGGCCCCTATGGCTACACCTTC. The chain carries TRBV6-1 and TRBJ1-2, with 7 nucleotides matching TRBD1. The CDR3 loop spans 15 amino acids. Germline values: CDR1 MNHNS, CDR2 SASEGT. The trim removed 2 bases at V and 4 bases at J, leaving 7 bases unmatched.

This chain's CDR3 is CATSRDWTGAGYNEQFF. Written as DNA, the CDR3 is TGTGCCACCAGCAGAGATTGGACAGGGGCCGGCTACAATGAGCAGTTCTTC. The V call is TRBV15, the J call TRBJ2-1; TRBD1 agrees at 9 bases. V lost 0 bases to trimming and J lost 3 bases; unmatched junction nucleotides: 6. The CDR3 totals 17 residues. Germline V gene sequence: CDR1 LNHNV, CDR2 YYDKDF (reference sequence). The complete variable domain, with remaining parts taken from reference TRBV15 and TRBJ2-1, reads DAMVIQNPRYQVTQFGKPVTLSCSQTLNHNVMYWYQQKSSQAPKLLFHYYDKDFNNEADTPDNFQSRRPNTSFCFLDIRSPGLGDTAMYLCATSRDWTGAGYNEQFFGPGTRLTVL.